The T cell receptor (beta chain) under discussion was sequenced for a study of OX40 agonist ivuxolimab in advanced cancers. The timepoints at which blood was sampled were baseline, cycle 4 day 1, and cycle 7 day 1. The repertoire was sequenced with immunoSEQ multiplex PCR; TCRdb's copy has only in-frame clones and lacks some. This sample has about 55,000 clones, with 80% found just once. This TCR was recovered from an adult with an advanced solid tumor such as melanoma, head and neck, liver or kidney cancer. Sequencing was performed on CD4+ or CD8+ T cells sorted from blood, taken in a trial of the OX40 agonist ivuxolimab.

CDR3 in amino acids: CASSPGAFGKETQYF. The CDR3 nucleotides are TGTGCCAGCTCACCGGGGGCGTTTGGGAAGGAGACCCAGTACTTC. V and J are TRBV18 and TRBJ2-5; TRBD1 is a possible D gene (6 bases). Germline V gene sequence: CDR1 KGHSH, CDR2 LQKENI. The CDR3 consists of 15 residues. V gave up 3 bases and J gave up 5 bases, with 16 bases separating them.